This entry lists 23 T cell receptor beta chains sequenced from one sample in a study of CD8 T cells in ankylosing spondylitis. TCRdb re-called the 5' RACE reads with MiXCR, one entry per CDR3 protein. The sample consists of about 66,000 distinct CDR3 sequences, approximately 5.7% of them appearing once. Sequenced input: synovial fluid, either unsorted or a sorted T cell fraction (not recorded which). The receptors come from a male donor with ankylosing spondylitis.

This clonotype was seen at least ten times. V gene TRBV4-3 combines with J gene TRBJ2-1; 7 bases are shared with TRBD1. CDR1 and CDR2 (germline): LGHNA, YSLEER. There are 16 residues in the CDR3. The V gene end was trimmed by 0 bases and the J gene end by 0 bases; junction bases not matched to a gene: 2. CDR3 region: CASSQDGTASYNEQFF. The CDR3 DNA follows: TGCGCCAGCAGCCAAGATGGGACAGCCTCCTACAATGAGCAGTTCTTC.

The sample holds many counts of this clonotype. The V call is TRBV20-1, the J call TRBJ2-7; no definite D call. V lost 6 bases to trimming and J lost 1 base, with 7 bases between them. CDR3 length: 11 residues. Germline CDR1 is DFQATT and CDR2 is SNEGSKA (reference sequence). The CDR3 region is CSAPQSYEQYF. The DNA for the CDR3 is TGCAGTGCCCCCCAGTCCTACGAGCAGTACTTC.

This clonotype was observed many times. V is TRBV28 and J is TRBJ2-7; 10 positions agree with TRBD1. V gave up 10 bases and J gave up 3 bases; unmatched junction bases: 6. Germline V gene lookup returns CDR1 MDHEN and CDR2 SYDVKM. This CDR3 has 13 residues. The DNA for the CDR3 is TGTGCCACCAGACAGGGGGCTTTCTACGAGCAGTACTTC. Its translation: CATRQGAFYEQYF.

This clonotype appeared many times. J is TRBJ2-1 and V is TRBV5-1; TRBD1 matches 7 bases. The CDR3 is 16 residues long. The germline V gene has CDR1 SGHRS and CDR2 YFSETQ. V gave up 4 bases and J gave up 3 bases; unmatched junction bases: 10. The CDR3 spells CASSLTPGGNYNEQFF. CDR3 sequence (DNA): TGCGCCAGCAGCCTCACCCCAGGGGGTAACTACAATGAGCAGTTCTTC.

This clonotype was seen only a few times. This chain connects TRBV10-2 to TRBJ2-5; TRBD2 agrees at 12 bases. This CDR3 has 16 amino acids. J was trimmed by 1 base and V by 6 bases; bases with no gene match: 6. The germline V gene encodes CDR1 WSHSY and CDR2 SAAADI. CDR3 protein: CASRAGGLAGQETQYF. The CDR3 bases are TGCGCCAGCAGAGCGGGGGGACTAGCGGGCCAAGAGACCCAGTACTTC.

There are many counts of this clonotype. The chain has TRBV13 and TRBJ2-1, with 7 bases matching TRBD2. The germline CDR1 and CDR2 sequences are PRHDT and FYEKMQ (reference sequence). The length of the CDR3 is 17 residues. J lost 3 bases, V lost 5 bases, and 13 bases had no gene match. The CDR3 sequence is CASSQDPGLSIYNEQFF. DNA for the CDR3: TGTGCCAGCAGCCAAGACCCGGGACTAAGTATCTACAATGAGCAGTTCTTC.

CDR3 residues: CSASGYQGGWSDNEQFF. CDR3 nucleotide sequence: TGCAGTGCTAGCGGATACCAAGGCGGTTGGTCGGACAATGAGCAGTTCTTC. The V call is TRBV20-1, the J call TRBJ2-1, with D unresolved. Germline values: CDR1 DFQATT, CDR2 SNEGSKA (reference sequence). Trimming took off 3 bases at V and 5 bases at J, with 23 bases between the two ends. There are 17 residues in the CDR3.

This clonotype was recorded only once. The chain employs TRBV2 and TRBJ1-4; D gene unclear. The V end was cut by 8 bases, the J end by 4 bases, with 14 bases between. The CDR3 runs to 14 residues. CDR1 is SNHLY, CDR2 FYNNEI, per germline. CDR3: CASQIGGCNEKLFF. Written as DNA, the CDR3 is TGTGCCAGCCAAATCGGAGGGTGTAATGAAAAACTGTTTTTT.

This clonotype was seen many times. The CDR3 region has the DNA TGTGCCAGCAGTGCCTCGACTAGCCGGGGGGCCACAGATACGCAGTATTTT. Translated, it gives CASSASTSRGATDTQYF. The chain has TRBV28 and TRBJ2-3, with D tentatively TRBD2 (7 bases). V dropped 5 bases and J dropped 2 bases, with 20 bases sitting between them. The length of the CDR3 is 17 residues. Germline V CDR1 and CDR2: MDHEN, SYDVKM. The full variable domain, in which reference TRBV28 and TRBJ2-3 provide the parts outside the CDR3, is DVKVTQSSRYLVKRTGEKVFLECVQDMDHENMFWYRQDPGLGLRLIYFSYDVKMKEKGDIPEGYSVSREKKERFSLILESASTNQTSMYLCASSASTSRGATDTQYFGPGTRLTVL.

This rearrangement joins TRBV19 to TRBJ2-7; D might be TRBD1 (6 bases). There are 15 residues in the CDR3. Germline V gene sequence: CDR1 LNHDA, CDR2 SQIVND (reference sequence). V lost 3 bases and J 1 base, leaving 13 bases between the germline ends. CDR3 sequence reads: CASSIPRGGSYEQYF. DNA for the CDR3: TGTGCCAGTAGTATCCCCAGGGGTGGGTCCTACGAGCAGTACTTC.

This clonotype has only a few counts. The chain links TRBV18 to TRBJ1-3; a possible D gene is TRBD1 (5 bases). Germline V gives CDR1 KGHSH, CDR2 LQKENI. This CDR3 is built from 17 residues. Trimming pared 2 bases from V and 0 bases from J, leaving 14 bases between. This chain's CDR3 is CASSPDLGLHSGNTIYF. The CDR3, as DNA: TGTGCCAGCTCACCAGACTTGGGACTGCACTCTGGAAACACCATATATTTT.

Many counts were recorded for this clonotype. The genes are TRBV20-1 and TRBJ2-1; 13 bases align to TRBD2. This CDR3 has 13 amino acids. Trimming took 6 bases from V and 10 from J; bases not matched to a gene: 6. CDR1 DFQATT and CDR2 SNEGSKA come from the germline V gene (reference sequence). In nucleotides, the CDR3 is TGCAGTGCCCCGGGACTAGCGGGAATGGAGCAGTTCTTC. Amino acids: CSAPGLAGMEQFF.

This clonotype was picked up many times. The chain couples TRBV10-3 to TRBJ1-3; D might be TRBD1 (6 bases). The V end lost 6 bases, the J end lost 0 bases, and 12 bases lay between the germline ends. The CDR3 consists of 15 residues. Germline CDR1 is ENHRY and CDR2 is SYGVKD. The CDR3 DNA sequence: TGTGCCATCAGCAACAGGGTCGACTCTGGAAACACCATATATTTT. This translates into CAISNRVDSGNTIYF.

This clonotype has ten or more counts. This chain uses TRBV29-1 with TRBJ2-5; 7 positions match TRBD1. The J segment lost 4 bases and the V segment lost 4 bases, leaving 6 bases of the junction unmatched. The CDR3 runs to 13 residues. From germline, CDR1 is SQVTM and CDR2 ANQGSEA. CDR3 sequence (DNA): TGCAGCGTTGGCGGACAGGTTGGAGAGACCCAGTACTTC. It specifies CSVGGQVGETQYF. Full variable domain (outside the CDR3, taken from reference TRBV29-1 and TRBJ2-5): SAVISQKPSRDICQRGTSLTIQCQVDSQVTMMFWYRQQPGQSLTLIATANQGSEATYESGFVIDKFPISRPNLTFSTLTVSNMSPEDSSIYLCSVGGQVGETQYFGPGTRLLVL.

A few counts support this clonotype. The J gene is TRBJ1-2, the V gene TRBV28; D remains unclear. From germline, CDR1 is MDHEN and CDR2 SYDVKM. Trimming took 6 bases from V and 0 from J, leaving 11 bases between them. This CDR3 has 14 residues. Here the CDR3 reads CASRPDSANYGYTF. The CDR3 coding sequence is TGTGCCAGCAGACCTGACTCCGCTAACTATGGCTACACCTTC.

This clonotype was seen ten or more times. This rearrangement joins TRBV10-3 to TRBJ1-5; 9 bases align to TRBD1. CDR3 size: 14 residues. The germline CDR1 and CDR2 sequences are ENHRY and SYGVKD. J was trimmed by 4 bases and V by 10 bases; bases with no gene match: 8. The CDR3, as DNA: TGTGCCACCCGGAGGACAGGGGCGAATCAGCCCCAGCATTTT. Protein product: CATRRTGANQPQHF.

Ten or more counts support this clonotype. The J gene is TRBJ2-1, the V gene TRBV2; no clear D. CDR1 is SNHLY and CDR2 is FYNNEI in the germline V gene. V was cut by 6 bases and J by 0 bases, with 6 bases left in between. This CDR3 region has 13 residues. The CDR3 DNA follows: TGTGCCAGCAGGGTAAGCTCCTACAATGAGCAGTTCTTC. Protein: CASRVSSYNEQFF.

This clonotype occurred a few times. This chain joins TRBV29-1 and TRBJ2-1; TRBD2 is a possible D gene (6 bases). The CDR3 contains 12 residues. Germline V gives CDR1 SQVTM, CDR2 ANQGSEA. V was pared by 4 bases and J by 8 bases, with 12 bases between. CDR3 in amino acids: CSVVLRRDEQFF. The CDR3 nucleotides read TGCAGCGTTGTTCTTCGGAGGGATGAGCAGTTCTTC.

The table lists this clonotype with many counts. This chain links TRBV12-3 or TRBV12-4 with TRBJ2-2, with 7 positions matching TRBD1. This CDR3 is 14 amino acids long. V was clipped by 5 bases and J by 4 bases; unmatched bases: 4. The CDR3 loop is CASSAGTVTGELFF. The DNA of the CDR3 is TGTGCCAGCAGTGCCGGGACAGTCACCGGGGAGCTGTTTTTT.

V usage is TRBV20-1 and J usage is TRBJ2-4; 9 bases line up with TRBD2. The trim removed 0 bases at V and 11 bases at J, leaving 14 bases unmatched. The CDR3 contains 16 residues. Germline V gene sequence: CDR1 DFQATT, CDR2 SNEGSKA (reference sequence). DNA for the CDR3: TGCAGTGCTAGAGATCAACGGCGGGAGGGCTACGGGCTTCAGTACTTC. It is translated as CSARDQRREGYGLQYF.

This clonotype appeared many times. V gene TRBV20-1 combines with J gene TRBJ1-6; TRBD1 is a possible D gene (6 bases). Germline V gives CDR1 DFQATT, CDR2 SNEGSKA (reference sequence). V dropped 0 bases and J dropped 9 bases, with 15 bases sitting between them. The CDR3 has 15 residues. This CDR3 reads CSARDTGQGSSPLHF. CDR3 bases: TGCAGTGCTAGAGATACGGGGCAGGGGAGTTCACCCCTCCACTTT.

This clonotype was found many times. The rearrangement joins TRBV6-1 to TRBJ2-3, with TRBD2 as a possible D gene (5 bases). CDR1 is MNHNS and CDR2 is SASEGT in the germline V gene. V was trimmed by 6 bases and J by 3 bases, leaving 19 bases between them. This CDR3 is 16 amino acids long. CDR3 coding DNA: TGTGCCAGCAGCCGATCGATGGGCAGGAGGACAGATACGCAGTATTTT. It codes for CASSRSMGRRTDTQYF.

This clonotype was picked up many times. The DNA for the CDR3 is TGTGCCGGTCGGATGGCGGGAGGACCTATCTACGAGCAGTACTTC. It translates to CAGRMAGGPIYEQYF. The chain recombines TRBV7-9 with TRBJ2-7; 8 positions agree with TRBD2. The J segment lost 3 bases and the V segment lost 11 bases, leaving 15 bases of the junction unmatched. Germline values: CDR1 SEHNR, CDR2 FQNEAQ (reference sequence). CDR3 length equals 15 residues.